A selection of T cell receptor beta chains follows, all from one sample in a study of T cell repertoires in cytomegalovirus infection. Their recognized antigens are unknown. TCRdb re-analysed the reads in MiXCR, keeping a single row per CDR3 protein. The sample holds 700,000 to 900,000 distinct CDR3 sequences, 25% to 30% seen once. This material consisted of cultured CD8+ T cells from PBMCs, taken from culture after CMV antigen stimulation. The receptors were gathered from a human donor in good health (CMV status not recorded). Some clones in this sample may be carry-over from other donors' samples. The CDR3 runs from the conserved cysteine through the conserved F or W. Each record gives: clone size, V gene, CDR3 protein. Only part of the rows carry a size: once, few, many, or a class if the clone is expanded.

clone_size: NA
v_call: TRBV9
cdr3_aa: CASSPGTVNSNQPQHF

clone_size: NA
v_call: TRBV19
cdr3_aa: CASRATGGHYNEQFF

clone_size: NA
v_call: TRBV7-3
cdr3_aa: CASSWRPTADEQFF

clone_size: NA
v_call: TRBV10-3
cdr3_aa: CAISEPGQGYGYTF

clone_size: many
v_call: TRBV6-1
cdr3_aa: CASSEWRTGRLNNEQFF

clone_size: few
v_call: TRBV4-1
cdr3_aa: CASSQRHNRVDGYTF

clone_size: NA
v_call: TRBV29-1
cdr3_aa: CSVLQGHLSYNEQFF

clone_size: many
v_call: TRBV28
cdr3_aa: CASSYPGADQPQHF

clone_size: few
v_call: TRBV7-6
cdr3_aa: CASSLIEGELFF

clone_size: NA
v_call: TRBV12-3/TRBV12-4
cdr3_aa: CASSPPGGTHTGELFF

clone_size: once
v_call: TRBV6-1
cdr3_aa: CASSEVGDTGELFF

clone_size: NA
v_call: TRBV28
cdr3_aa: CASRVQGLMNTDAFF

clone_size: few
v_call: TRBV6-6
cdr3_aa: CASRVGVATEAFF

clone_size: few
v_call: TRBV15
cdr3_aa: CATSLVQETQYF

clone_size: NA
v_call: TRBV20-1
cdr3_aa: CSATEGLGGGYTDTQYF

clone_size: once
v_call: TRBV6-6
cdr3_aa: CASSAAGDFNYGYTF

clone_size: NA
v_call: TRBV4-2
cdr3_aa: CASSQERRGEGYGYTF